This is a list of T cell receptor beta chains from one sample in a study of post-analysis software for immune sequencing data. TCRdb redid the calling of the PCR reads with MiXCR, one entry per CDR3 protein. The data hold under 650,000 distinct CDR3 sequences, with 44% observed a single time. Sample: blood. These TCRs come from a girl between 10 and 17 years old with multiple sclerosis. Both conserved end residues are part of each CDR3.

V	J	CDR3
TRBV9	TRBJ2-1	CASSLTLDSNNEQFF
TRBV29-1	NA	CSVEGYQETQYF
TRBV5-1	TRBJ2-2	CASSGANTGELFF
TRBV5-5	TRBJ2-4	CASSLAGTVKNIQYF
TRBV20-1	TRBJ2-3	CSARDSGGITDTQYF
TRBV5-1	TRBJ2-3	CASSLEAGVNTQYF
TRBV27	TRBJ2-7	CASSWQGRYEQYF
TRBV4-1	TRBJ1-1	CASSQDQFDRGLNTEAFF
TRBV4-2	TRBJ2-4	CASSQGEDGTPARNIQYF
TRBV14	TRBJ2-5	CASSQVLLEETQYF
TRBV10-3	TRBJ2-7	CAISESYNEQYF
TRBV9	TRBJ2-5	CASSAYTGSQETQYF
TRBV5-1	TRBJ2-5	CASSLGTEETQYF
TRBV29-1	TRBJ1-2	CSVEPPGVYGYTF
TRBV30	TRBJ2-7	CAWSTTGSIYEQYF
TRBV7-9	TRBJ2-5	CTSSPGFDQEREAQYF
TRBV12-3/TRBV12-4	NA	CASSLEGGLGEQYF
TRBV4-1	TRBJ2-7	CASSWTGDEQYF
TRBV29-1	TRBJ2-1	CSAGRGNEQFF
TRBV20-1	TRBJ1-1	CSADQGPSNTEAFF
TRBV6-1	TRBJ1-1	CASSTGQGAQTEAFF
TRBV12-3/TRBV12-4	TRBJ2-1	CASSFGRDEQFF
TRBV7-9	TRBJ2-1	CASRVLDEQFF
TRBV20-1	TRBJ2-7	CSARLVGEQYF
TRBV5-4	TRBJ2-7	CASTRVGQDEQYF
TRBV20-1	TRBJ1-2	CSARDRAGYGYTF
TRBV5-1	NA	CASSLSGTGSETQYF
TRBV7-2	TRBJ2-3	CASSLAADTDTQYF
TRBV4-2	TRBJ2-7	CASSQDSGDRGYEQYF